This TCR beta chain was recovered during a study of cytomegalovirus exposure and HLA in healthy donors. Study-level information: Some 85 million unique TCRs from HLA-typed donors were held in an early data release. Points from the study as a whole: Specificity for CMV antigens was confirmed in vitro for a few of the CMV-associated chains. TCR beta sequences numbering around 15,000 were associated with HLA alleles at 0.05 false discovery rate in a later analysis. CMV serostatus was the only recorded immune exposure for donors.

Regarding this clone: The antigen is unknown.

V lost 0 bases and J 0 bases, leaving 10 bases between the germline ends. Germline CDR1 SGHKS, CDR2 YYEKEE (reference sequence). This CDR3 is built from 16 residues. Primers included in the PCR were 60 Vbeta and 13 Jbeta primers. TCRdb's table, derived via immunoSEQ multiplex PCR, lists solely in-frame clones and lacks some. The sample has 150,000 to 200,000 clones; around 62% are singletons. This chain uses TRBV5-5 with TRBJ1-3; D uncertain. The sample consisted of PBMCs. This TCR was sampled from a man aged 35-49 years in good health and CMV-seronegative. CDR3 loop: CASSLEGGSSGNTIYF. The CDR3 DNA reads TGTGCCAGCAGCTTGGAGGGAGGGAGCTCTGGAAACACCATATATTTT.